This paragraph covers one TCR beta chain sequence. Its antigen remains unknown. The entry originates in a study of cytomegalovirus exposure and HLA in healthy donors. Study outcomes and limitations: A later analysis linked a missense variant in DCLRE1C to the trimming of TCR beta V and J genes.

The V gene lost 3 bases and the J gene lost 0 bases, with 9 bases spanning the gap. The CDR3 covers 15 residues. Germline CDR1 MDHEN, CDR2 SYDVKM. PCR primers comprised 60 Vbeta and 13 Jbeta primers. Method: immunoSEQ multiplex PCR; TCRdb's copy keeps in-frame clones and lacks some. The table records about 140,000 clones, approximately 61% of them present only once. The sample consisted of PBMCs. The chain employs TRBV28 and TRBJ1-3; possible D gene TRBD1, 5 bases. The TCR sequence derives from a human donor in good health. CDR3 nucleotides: TGTGCCAGCAGTTTTGGGGCCTACTCTGGAAACACCATATATTTT. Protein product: CASSFGAYSGNTIYF. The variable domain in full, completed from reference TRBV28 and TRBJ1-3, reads DVKVTQSSRYLVKRTGEKVFLECVQDMDHENMFWYRQDPGLGLRLIYFSYDVKMKEKGDIPEGYSVSREKKERFSLILESASTNQTSMYLCASSFGAYSGNTIYFGEGSWLTVV.